These T cell receptor beta chains were read from a single sample in a study of cytomegalovirus exposure and HLA in healthy donors. Method: immunoSEQ multiplex PCR; TCRdb's copy keeps in-frame clones and lacks some. The sample has 80,000 to 100,000 clones; around 80% are singletons. The sample consisted of PBMCs. The receptors shown here come from a male donor in good health and CMV-seropositive. Both conserved end residues are part of each CDR3. D genes are given only for firm matches. Rows may omit the clone size; those that give it use once, few, many or a size class.

V	D	size	J	CDR3	DNA
TRBV6-1	NA	NA	TRBJ1-1	CASREGAGRWTEAFF	TGTGCCAGCAGAGAAGGGGCAGGGCGATGGACTGAAGCTTTCTTT
TRBV7-9	TRBD1	NA	TRBJ2-1	CASRGGAEQFF	TGTGCCAGCAGAGGGGGCGCTGAGCAGTTCTTC
TRBV18	NA	NA	TRBJ2-1	CASSPPTGDEQFF	TGTGCCAGCTCACCACCAACAGGCGATGAGCAGTTCTTC
TRBV29-1	NA	NA	TRBJ1-1	CSTRTGNTEAFF	TGCAGCACTCGAACAGGGAACACTGAAGCTTTCTTT
TRBV6-1	TRBD1	once	TRBJ1-1	CASSRQGIEAFF	TGTGCCAGCAGCAGACAGGGTATTGAAGCTTTCTTT
TRBV6-5	NA	NA	TRBJ1-2	CASSYSGIANYGYTF	TGTGCCAGCAGTTACTCCGGGATAGCTAACTATGGCTACACCTTC
TRBV7-6	NA	few	TRBJ2-6	CASSLERSGANVLTF	TGTGCCAGCAGCTTAGAGCGGTCTGGGGCCAACGTCCTGACTTTC
TRBV5-1	TRBD2	NA	TRBJ2-1	CASSLDMTSGGAVDEQFF	TGCGCCAGCAGCTTGGATATGACTAGCGGGGGGGCCGTCGATGAGCAGTTCTTC
TRBV15	TRBD1	few	TRBJ1-5	CATSIGGRNQPQHF	TGTGCCACCAGCATAGGGGGCCGCAATCAGCCCCAGCATTTT
TRBV7-7	NA	NA	TRBJ2-7	CASSLDLSYEQYF	TGTGCTAGCAGCTTAGACCTCTCCTACGAGCAGTACTTC